Listed below are T cell receptor beta chains from one sample, sequenced in a study of blood T cell repertoires in COVID-19. TCRdb's table, derived via immunoSEQ multiplex PCR, lists solely in-frame clones and lacks some. The sample holds 50,000 to 55,000 clones; 80% to 90% are singletons and the top ten take 4%. Sequencing was done on a sample of peripheral blood. These receptors were obtained from a man aged 45 to 65 with acute or convalescent COVID-19. Each CDR3 is given with its conserved first and last residue. The D gene is left open where the match is weak. Where a row states a size, it is once, few, many or the class of an expanded clone; other rows omit it.

D: TRBD1
V: TRBV19
size: -
length: 13
J: TRBJ1-1
CDR3: CASSLQGVTEAFF
DNA: TGTGCCAGTAGTCTTCAGGGGGTCACTGAAGCTTTCTTT

D: -
V: TRBV28
size: -
length: 14
J: TRBJ2-3
CDR3: CASSFSGNTDTQYF
DNA: TGTGCCAGCAGTTTTAGCGGAAACACAGATACGCAGTATTTT

D: -
V: TRBV9
size: -
length: 12
J: TRBJ2-3
CDR3: CASSEQGDTQYF
DNA: TGTGCCAGCAGCGAACAGGGAGATACGCAGTATTTT

D: -
V: TRBV29-1
size: -
length: 11
J: TRBJ1-2
CDR3: CSVGLLSGYTF
DNA: TGCAGCGTTGGGTTGCTATCTGGCTACACCTTC

D: -
V: TRBV20-1
size: once
length: 10
J: TRBJ2-3
CDR3: CSARGDTQYF
DNA: TGCAGTGCTCGGGGTGATACGCAGTATTTT

D: TRBD1
V: TRBV19
size: -
length: 16
J: TRBJ2-2
CDR3: CASSITRTGAGGELFF
DNA: TGTGCCAGTAGTATTACCCGGACAGGGGCTGGCGGGGAGCTGTTTTTT

D: -
V: TRBV7-2
size: -
length: 12
J: TRBJ2-7
CDR3: CASSFPSYEQYF
DNA: TGTGCCAGCAGCTTCCCCTCGTACGAGCAGTACTTC

D: TRBD1
V: TRBV10-1
size: -
length: 14
J: TRBJ1-2
CDR3: CASSSGQGDYGYTF
DNA: TGCGCCAGCAGCTCAGGACAGGGGGACTATGGCTACACCTTC

D: TRBD2
V: TRBV7-2
size: -
length: 18
J: TRBJ2-3
CDR3: CASSLGTSGRWAADTQYF
DNA: TGTGCCAGCAGCTTAGGGACTAGCGGGAGGTGGGCGGCAGATACGCAGTATTTT

D: TRBD1
V: TRBV9
size: -
length: 14
J: TRBJ2-3
CDR3: CASSYQQGKDTQYF
DNA: TGTGCCAGCAGCTATCAACAGGGGAAAGATACGCAGTATTTT

D: TRBD1
V: TRBV19
size: -
length: 17
J: TRBJ1-2
CDR3: CASSIDLGTGRNYGYTF
DNA: TGTGCCAGTAGTATAGATCTGGGGACAGGGAGGAACTATGGCTACACCTTC

D: -
V: TRBV5-1
size: -
length: 14
J: TRBJ1-4
CDR3: CASSLDRKNEKLFF
DNA: TGCGCCAGCAGCTTGGACAGGAAAAATGAAAAACTGTTTTTT

D: -
V: TRBV9
size: -
length: 17
J: TRBJ1-3
CDR3: CASSPGRGRSSGNTIYF
DNA: TGTGCCAGCAGCCCCGGGCGGGGGCGTAGTTCCGGAAACACCATATATTTT

D: -
V: TRBV5-1
size: -
length: 18
J: TRBJ2-5
CDR3: CASSTHEFVAYGQETQYF
DNA: TGCGCCAGCAGCACCCACGAGTTCGTCGCCTATGGCCAAGAGACCCAGTACTTC